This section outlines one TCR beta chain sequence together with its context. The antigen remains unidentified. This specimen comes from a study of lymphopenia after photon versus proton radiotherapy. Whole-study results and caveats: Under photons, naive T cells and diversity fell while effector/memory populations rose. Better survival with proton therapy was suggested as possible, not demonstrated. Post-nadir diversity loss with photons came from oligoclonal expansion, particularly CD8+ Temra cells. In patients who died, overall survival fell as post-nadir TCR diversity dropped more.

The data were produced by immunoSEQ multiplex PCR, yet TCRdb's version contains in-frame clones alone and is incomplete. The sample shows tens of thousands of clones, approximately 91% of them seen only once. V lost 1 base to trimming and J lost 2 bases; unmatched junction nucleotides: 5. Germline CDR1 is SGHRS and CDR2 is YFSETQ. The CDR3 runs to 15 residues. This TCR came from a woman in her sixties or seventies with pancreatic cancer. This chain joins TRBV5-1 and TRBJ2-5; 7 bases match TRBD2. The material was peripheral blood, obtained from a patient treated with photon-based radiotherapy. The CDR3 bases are TGCGCCAGCAGCTTGATGGGAGGGCTACAAGAGACCCAGTACTTC. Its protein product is CASSLMGGLQETQYF.